The clone carrying this T cell receptor beta chain has a count of ten or more. Its specificity is not known. The CDR3 is made up of 12 amino acids. The germline gives CDR1 SQVTM, CDR2 ANQGSEA. With V trimmed by 2 bases and J by 5 bases, 2 bases remained unmatched. TCRdb recomputed calls from the 5' RACE reads with MiXCR, one row per CDR3 protein. The sample has tens of thousands of distinct CDR3 sequences; roughly 9% are singletons. This sample is part of a study of CD8 T cells in ankylosing spondylitis. Whole-study results and caveats: For ankylosing spondylitis blood, a TCR beta motif of roughly 8 highly homologous variants appeared characteristic.

The sequence was collected from a male donor with ankylosing spondylitis. Sequencing was carried out using blood, either unsorted or a sorted T cell fraction (not recorded which). V usage is TRBV29-1 and J usage is TRBJ1-1; 7 bases line up with TRBD1. Here the CDR3 DNA reads TGCAGCGTTGAATTACAGGGGACTGAAGCTTTCTTT. Its translation is CSVELQGTEAFF.